This TCR beta chain was retrieved from a study of shared clonotypes between healthy human individuals. Cells designated naive CD8 were CD45RO-negative and were positively selected for CCR7, with terminally differentiated effector memory CD45RA+ cells excluded. The table came from immunoSEQ multiplex PCR; TCRdb's copy has only in-frame clones and leaves some out. Altogether just over 2,000,000 clones are present, around 96% being singletons, with the ten largest covering more than 0.95%. There are 14 residues in the CDR3. V lost 10 bases and J lost 2, with 18 bases in between. CDR1 is MNHEY, CDR2 SMNVEV, per germline (reference sequence).

The sequencing input was naive CD8+ T cells sorted from blood. The J gene is TRBJ2-7, the V gene TRBV27; D possibly uses TRBD1 or TRBD2 (6 bases each). The receptor was derived from a man between 18 and 35 years old in good health. Written as DNA, the CDR3 is TGTGCCACCCGGGGGAGACAGGATACCTACGAGCAGTACTTC. It is translated as CATRGRQDTYEQYF.